These T cell receptor beta chains were read from a single sample in a study of OX40 agonist ivuxolimab in advanced cancers. TCRdb's table, derived via immunoSEQ multiplex PCR, lists solely in-frame clones and lacks some. The data show tens of thousands of clones, with about 88% seen just once and about 0.28% held by the top ten. The sample consisted of CD4+ or CD8+ T cells sorted from blood, taken in a trial of the OX40 agonist ivuxolimab. The receptors here all came from an adult with an advanced solid tumor such as melanoma, head and neck, liver or kidney cancer. Both conserved end residues are part of each CDR3. The D gene is left open where the match is weak. Size tells how often a clone was seen (once, few, many) or the class of an expanded clone, and some rows leave it out.

V	D	size	J	CDR3	DNA
TRBV6-1	TRBD1	.	TRBJ1-5	CASSRQGVEPQHF	TGTGCCAGCAGCCGACAGGGGGTCGAGCCCCAGCATTTT
TRBV23-1	.	.	TRBJ1-5	CASSHPFERGGDQPQHF	TGCGCCAGCAGTCACCCTTTTGAGCGCGGAGGGGATCAGCCCCAGCATTTT
TRBV7-2	TRBD1	.	TRBJ1-5	CASSPDRGQGQPQHF	TGTGCCAGCAGCCCAGACAGGGGGCAGGGGCAGCCCCAGCATTTT
TRBV29-1	TRBD1	.	TRBJ1-2	CSVRFRDRENYGYTF	TGCAGCGTTCGTTTCCGGGACAGGGAGAACTATGGCTACACCTTC
TRBV18	TRBD2	once	TRBJ2-3	CASSPELAGGKFSTDTQYF	TGTGCCAGCTCACCGGAACTAGCGGGGGGGAAATTTAGCACAGATACGCAGTATTTT
TRBV5-1	.	.	TRBJ1-2	CASSTLSGDRGGYTF	TGCGCCAGCAGCACGTTATCAGGGGACCGCGGTGGCTACACCTTC
TRBV5-6	.	.	TRBJ1-6	CASSLGGLDSPLHF	TGTGCCAGCAGCTTGGGGGGGTTGGATTCACCCCTCCACTTT
TRBV6-5	.	.	TRBJ1-2	CASRDSVNYGYTF	TGTGCCAGCAGGGACAGTGTAAACTATGGCTACACCTTC
TRBV15	.	.	TRBJ2-3	CATSRVGRGSTDTQYF	TGTGCCACCAGCAGAGTAGGCCGGGGGAGCACAGATACGCAGTATTTT
TRBV5-1	.	.	TRBJ1-2	CASSPSGGNYGYTF	TGCGCCAGCAGCCCTTCTGGGGGGAACTATGGCTACACCTTC
TRBV6-1	TRBD1	once	TRBJ1-5	CASSVGQGRNQPQHF	TGTGCCAGCAGTGTTGGACAGGGCAGAAATCAGCCCCAGCATTTT
TRBV5-4	.	.	TRBJ2-7	CASSRGPLNYEQYF	TGTGCCAGCAGCCGGGGCCCACTTAACTACGAGCAGTACTTC